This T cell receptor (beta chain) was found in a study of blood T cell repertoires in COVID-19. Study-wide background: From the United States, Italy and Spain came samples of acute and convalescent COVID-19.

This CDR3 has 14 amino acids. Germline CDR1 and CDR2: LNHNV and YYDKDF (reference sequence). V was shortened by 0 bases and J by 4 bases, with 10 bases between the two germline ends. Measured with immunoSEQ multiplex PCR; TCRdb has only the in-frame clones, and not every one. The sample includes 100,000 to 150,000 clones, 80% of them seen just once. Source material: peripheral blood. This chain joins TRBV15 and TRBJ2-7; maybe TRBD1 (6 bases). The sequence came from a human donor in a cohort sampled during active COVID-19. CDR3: CATSREQGQYEQYF. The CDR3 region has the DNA TGTGCCACCAGCAGAGAACAGGGTCAGTACGAGCAGTACTTC.